In its sample, the clone carrying this TCR beta chain was seen a few times. The antigen remains undetermined. This record comes from a study of CD8+ T cells in alopecia areata. TCR sequencing used cDNA made by reverse transcription of extracted RNA. Clones were read by immunoSEQ multiplex PCR, and TCRdb kept only the in-frame ones, dropping some. Of approximately 180,000 clones detected, about 54% appear once; the ten largest clones hold about a sixth. The treatment is: oral pan-JAK inhibitor, 5-10 mg twice daily. V was clipped by 2 bases and J by 3 bases, with 11 bases between them. Looked up from germline, CDR1 is KGHSH and CDR2 is LQKENI. This CDR3 region has 14 residues. Notes on the study in general: Scalp sample data also include resident alphabeta T cells from normal skin.

The TCR comes from a human donor with alopecia areata. Sample: CD4+ T cells sorted from blood, taken at approximately week 60, from a patient treated with tofacitinib. The V gene is TRBV18, the J gene TRBJ2-7; perhaps TRBD1 as D (5 bases). This CDR3 reads CASSPDSQDYEQYF. In DNA form, the CDR3 reads TGTGCCAGCTCACCAGACAGCCAAGACTACGAGCAGTACTTC. The complete variable domain, with remaining parts taken from reference TRBV18 and TRBJ2-7, reads NAGVMQNPRHLVRRRGQEARLRCSPMKGHSHVYWYRQLPEEGLKFMVYLQKENIIDESGMPKERFSAEFPKEGPSILRIQQVVRGDSAAYFCASSPDSQDYEQYFGPGTRLTVT.